The 18 T cell receptor beta chains below were found in one sample sequenced in a study of blood T cells in healthy people across ages. Through a sample-barcoded 5' primer and a J-beta primer mix, a second PCR was run for roughly 6 to 11 cycles. In TCRdb, the 5' RACE reads were re-called with MiXCR into one record per CDR3 protein. The table lists about 930,000 distinct CDR3 sequences, almost 30% of them singletons. These same records also appear under a second study, on T cells of mothers and their children.

The sequenced sample was blood. The receptors were sampled from a woman aged 40-49 years in good health.

The chain employs TRBV28 and TRBJ2-7; D is unclear. V was trimmed by 7 bases and J by 2 bases, leaving 9 bases between them. CDR1 and CDR2 from the germline V gene are MDHEN and SYDVKM. This CDR3 region has 12 residues. CDR3: CASKSTTYEQYF. In DNA form, the CDR3 reads TGTGCCAGCAAAAGCACCACCTACGAGCAGTACTTC. The whole variable domain, remainder taken from reference TRBV28 and TRBJ2-7, is DVKVTQSSRYLVKRTGEKVFLECVQDMDHENMFWYRQDPGLGLRLIYFSYDVKMKEKGDIPEGYSVSREKKERFSLILESASTNQTSMYLCASKSTTYEQYFGPGTRLTVT.

This clonotype was recorded a few times. This chain connects TRBV12-3 or TRBV12-4 to TRBJ1-2; 9 bases fit TRBD1. With V trimmed by 3 bases and J by 7 bases, 6 bases remained unmatched. The CDR3 is 14 residues long. CDR3 loop: CASSLGQGSRGYTF. In DNA, the CDR3 is TGTGCCAGCAGTTTGGGACAGGGAAGTCGTGGCTACACCTTC.

In the case of this clonotype: A read error may produce the germline difference seen at one junction end. V and J are TRBV2 and TRBJ1-3; D not certain. The CDR3 contains 14 residues. Germline CDR1 and CDR2: SNHLY and FYNNEI. CDR3 amino acids: CTSSAGHSGNTIYF. The CDR3, as DNA: TGTACCAGCAGTGCCGGGCACTCTGGAAACACCATATATTTT.

This clonotype was detected only a few times. CDR3 bases: TGTGCCAGCAGCCCTGGGAGGGGACAGACCCAGTACTTC. Translating gives CASSPGRGQTQYF. The V call is TRBV11-3, the J call TRBJ2-5; 7 nucleotides match TRBD2. V gave up 5 bases and J gave up 6 bases; unmatched junction bases: 6. Germline V lookup: CDR1 SGHNT, CDR2 YENEEA. The CDR3 runs 13 residues.

This clonotype was picked up a small number of times. V gene TRBV5-1 combines with J gene TRBJ1-2; D unclear. The V and J ends lost 3 bases and 4 bases respectively, with 13 bases between them. Germline-derived CDR1 and CDR2 are SGHRS and YFSETQ. The CDR3 sequence is 14 residues long. The DNA of the CDR3 is TGCGCCAGCAGCTCGGATACAAAGGTCTATGGCTACACCTTC. Translated, it gives CASSSDTKVYGYTF. Using reference TRBV5-1 and TRBJ1-2 for the parts outside the CDR3, the full variable domain is KAGVTQTPRYLIKTRGQQVTLSCSPISGHRSVSWYQQTPGQGLQFLFEYFSETQRNKGNFPGRFSGRQFSNSRSEMNVSTLELGDSALYLCASSSDTKVYGYTFGSGTRLTVV.

The CDR3 spells CASSSGEGVKYEQYF. In DNA form, the CDR3 reads TGTGCCAGCTCATCCGGTGAGGGGGTGAAATACGAGCAGTACTTC. This chain joins TRBV18 and TRBJ2-7; the D gene is possibly TRBD1 (6 bases). Trimming left V 5 bases short and J 4 bases short, with 18 bases between. CDR1 KGHSH and CDR2 LQKENI come from the germline V gene. This CDR3 region has 15 residues.

The sample holds many counts of this clonotype. The chain links TRBV5-1 to TRBJ1-2, with 10 nucleotides matching TRBD1. The V segment lost 7 bases and the J segment 3 bases; nucleotides outside the gene matches: 0. The CDR3 covers 12 residues. The germline V gene encodes CDR1 SGHRS and CDR2 YFSETQ. The CDR3 coding sequence is TGCGCCAGCGGACAGGGGGACTATGGCTACACCTTC. Translated, it gives CASGQGDYGYTF.

The genes are TRBV28 and TRBJ2-6, with D uncertain. The CDR3 length is 14 residues. Trimming left V 10 bases short and J 1 base short, with 11 bases between. Germline V lookup: CDR1 MDHEN, CDR2 SYDVKM. The CDR3 is CATRQRSGANVLTF. Written as DNA, the CDR3 is TGTGCCACCCGGCAACGATCTGGGGCCAACGTCCTGACTTTC.

The chain joins TRBV7-9 to TRBJ2-5, with D possibly TRBD1 on 5 matching bases. The CDR3 runs 15 residues. The germline CDR1 and CDR2 sequences are SEHNR and FQNEAQ (reference sequence). Trimming cost V 8 bases and J 11 bases, with 27 bases left between them. CDR3 DNA sequence: TGTGCCAGCTCGTATCAGGACACCGTTCGTTCTGAGCAGTACTTC. This gives the protein CASSYQDTVRSEQYF.

This clonotype came up a few times. The chain uses TRBV15 and TRBJ2-3; D is possibly TRBD1 (5 bases). CDR1 is LNHNV, CDR2 YYDKDF, per germline (reference sequence). Trimming left V 0 bases short and J 4 bases short, with 8 bases between. This CDR3 region has 14 residues. The CDR3 is CATSREGLSDTQYF. CDR3 coding DNA: TGTGCCACCAGCAGAGAGGGGCTCTCAGATACGCAGTATTTT.

This clonotype was seen a few times. This chain links TRBV6-5 with TRBJ2-2; TRBD2 aligns across 9 bases. After removal of 6 bases from V and 5 bases from J, the junction contained 10 bases not matched to a gene. This CDR3 is built from 16 residues. Looked up from germline, CDR1 is MNHEY and CDR2 is SVGAGI. CDR3 coding DNA: TGTGCCAGCAGACCCTTGAGCGGGGGGAAGACCGGGGAGCTGTTTTTT. It translates to CASRPLSGGKTGELFF.

The sample holds many counts of this clonotype. V gene TRBV18 combines with J gene TRBJ2-5; no clear D. The V and J ends lost 6 bases and 1 base respectively, with 9 bases between them. There are 13 residues in the CDR3. Germline-derived CDR1 and CDR2 are KGHSH and LQKENI. The CDR3 loop is CASSPGFQETQYF. The CDR3 nucleotides read TGTGCCAGCTCCCCAGGATTCCAAGAGACCCAGTACTTC.

At least ten counts were recorded for this clonotype. The V and J genes are TRBV2 and TRBJ2-7, with TRBD2 identical over 9 bases. V lost 6 bases, J lost 6 bases, and 12 bases stayed unmatched. CDR1 and CDR2 (germline): SNHLY, FYNNEI. The CDR3 consists of 15 residues. CDR3 nucleotide sequence: TGTGCCAGCAGAGATAGCGGGGGCCCGACGGGCGAGCAGTACTTC. Translation gives CASRDSGGPTGEQYF.

A remark on this clonotype: A much larger clone lies a single base off, so this may be a read error. The chain couples TRBV5-1 to TRBJ1-1; TRBD1 matches at 7 bases. Germline CDR1 is SGHRS and CDR2 is YFSETQ. The CDR3 runs to 13 residues. CDR3 sequence (DNA): TGCGCCAGTTCGGGACAGTCGAACACTGAAACTTTCTTT. Its protein is CASSGQSNTETFF.

The chain carries TRBV9 and TRBJ2-1, with TRBD2 matching over 9 bases. Per germline, CDR1 SGDLS and CDR2 YYNGEE. The CDR3 extends over 17 amino acids. Trimming at V came to 2 bases and at J to 3 bases, leaving 9 bases not matched to a gene. Here the CDR3 DNA reads TGTGCCAGCAGCGTCGACTTAGCGGGGGCTCTCTACAATGAGCAGTTCTTC. The encoded protein is CASSVDLAGALYNEQFF.

This rearrangement joins TRBV6-5 to TRBJ1-3; a weak D match, TRBD1 (5 bases). CDR1 MNHEY and CDR2 SVGAGI come from the germline V gene. The CDR3 has 16 residues. The V end was cut by 4 bases, the J end by 4 bases, with 17 bases between. CDR3: CASSLGAGGAGNTIYF. The CDR3 coding sequence is TGTGCCAGCAGTTTAGGGGCTGGCGGTGCAGGAAACACCATATATTTT.

As concerns this clonotype: A read error may be the cause here, since a much bigger clone is one base away. The chain has TRBV28 and TRBJ2-7; D gene ambiguous. The V end was cut by 6 bases, the J end by 3 bases, with 9 bases between. This CDR3 is built from 12 residues. The germline gives CDR1 MDHEN, CDR2 SYDVKM. DNA for the CDR3: TGTGCCAGCAGCAATCAAAGCTACGAGCAGTACTTC. It translates to CASSNQSYEQYF.

This clonotype was seen a handful of times. This chain connects TRBV18 to TRBJ1-2; tentative D call: TRBD1 (5 bases). CDR3 length equals 13 residues. Trimming pared 9 bases from V and 8 bases from J, leaving 19 bases between. CDR1 and CDR2 (germline): KGHSH, LQKENI. In DNA form, the CDR3 reads TGTGCCAGTCGCCAAGAGGGGACGGGAGGCTACACCTTC. It yields the protein CASRQEGTGGYTF.